This T cell receptor beta chain came from a study of blood T cell repertoires in COVID-19. Original handling: Amplification from reference gene primers served as the basis for estimated nucleated cell counts. This table comes from immunoSEQ multiplex PCR, and its TCRdb copy is limited to in-frame clones, with some not included. The DNA gave D and trimming, while V, J and clone size come from that table. This table holds roughly 120,000 clones, 88% found once. This CDR3 contains 13 residues. Germline CDR1 LNHDA, CDR2 SQIVND (reference sequence). The V gene lost 6 bases and the J gene lost 10 bases, with 16 bases spanning the gap.

The specimen sequenced was peripheral blood. The chain is built from TRBV19 and TRBJ2-1; TRBD2 is a possible D gene (6 bases). This sequence originates from a woman aged 45-65 years with acute or convalescent COVID-19. The CDR3: CASSNREQGEQFF. In DNA form, the CDR3 reads TGTGCCAGTAGCAATCGGGAGCAGGGCGAGCAGTTCTTC. The variable domain in full, completed from reference TRBV19 and TRBJ2-1, reads DGGITQSPKYLFRKEGQNVTLSCEQNLNHDAMYWYRQDPGQGLRLIYYSQIVNDFQKGDIAEGYSVSREKKESFPLTVTSAQKNPTAFYLCASSNREQGEQFFGPGTRLTVL.